The 7 T cell receptor beta chains in this list originate from one sample, sequenced in a study of early T cells in non-severe SARS-CoV-2 infection. TCRdb independently ran MiXCR on the 5' RACE reads; one entry per CDR3 protein. Seen here are tens of thousands of distinct CDR3 sequences, about 9.4% observed once, and the top ten hold roughly 6%. Input material: whole blood. Receptor source: an adult who was a healthcare worker with PCR-confirmed SARS-CoV-2 infection or an uninfected control (not recorded which).

This clonotype has only a few counts. In nucleotides, the CDR3 is TGTGCCAGCAGCCATGTTTCGACAGGTGAAGCTTTCTTT. Its translation: CASSHVSTGEAFF. The chain recombines TRBV3-1 with TRBJ1-1; possibly TRBD1 for D (6 bases). CDR1 and CDR2 (germline): LGHDT, YNNKEL (reference sequence). V dropped 3 bases and J dropped 7 bases, with 12 bases sitting between them. The CDR3 contains 13 residues.

Note on this clonotype: A much larger clone differs by one base, so this may be a read error. The chain joins TRBV6-1 to TRBJ2-4, with D maybe TRBD1 (6 bases). There are 17 residues in the CDR3. Trimming removed 8 bases at V and 3 bases at J, with 23 bases between. Looked up from germline, CDR1 is MNHNS and CDR2 is SASEGT. CDR3 residues: CASEGTGTSLVKNIQYF. Here the CDR3 DNA reads TGTGCCAGCGAGGGAACCGGGACATCACTAGTCAAAAACATTCAGTACTTC.

This clonotype was found a few times. DNA for the CDR3: TGCAGCGTTGCTGGGAGGGATGAAAAACTGTTTTTT. It yields the protein CSVAGRDEKLFF. The chain links TRBV29-1 to TRBJ1-4; the D is unclear. From germline, CDR1 is SQVTM and CDR2 ANQGSEA. The CDR3 is 12 amino acids. V lost 4 bases and J 6 bases, leaving 9 bases between the germline ends.

The chain carries TRBV29-1 and TRBJ2-3; a weak D match, TRBD2 (5 bases). The V end was cut by 4 bases, the J end by 2 bases, with 7 bases between. Germline lookup yields CDR1 SQVTM and CDR2 ANQGSEA. CDR3 length: 12 amino acids. This chain's CDR3 is CSVARVTDTQYF. The CDR3 nucleotides read TGCAGCGTTGCGAGGGTCACAGATACGCAGTATTTT.

The V and J genes are TRBV12-3 or TRBV12-4 and TRBJ2-7; TRBD1 might be the D (6 bases). The CDR3 has 14 residues. The V gene lost 3 bases and the J gene lost 3 bases, with 12 bases spanning the gap. DNA for the CDR3: TGTGCCAGCAGTTTGACAGGCCCCCTCTACGAGCAGTACTTC. Translation gives CASSLTGPLYEQYF.

This clonotype came up many times. This sequence joins TRBV2 and TRBJ1-1; 9 bases agree with TRBD1. V trimming: 5 bases; J trimming: 3 bases; junction bases outside the gene matches: 4. The CDR3 runs 14 residues. The germline gives CDR1 SNHLY, CDR2 FYNNEI. The CDR3 DNA is TGTGCCAGCAGTTTTGGACAGGGGTACACTGAAGCTTTCTTT. Its translation: CASSFGQGYTEAFF.

This clonotype was detected ten times or more. The J gene is TRBJ2-1, the V gene TRBV5-1; D remains unclear. The CDR3 length is 14 residues. The V gene lost 3 bases and the J gene lost 5 bases, with 12 bases spanning the gap. CDR1 is SGHRS, CDR2 YFSETQ, per germline. The DNA for the CDR3 is TGCGCCAGCAGCTATAAAGACTCTGACAATGAGCAGTTCTTC. This translates into CASSYKDSDNEQFF.